The TCR beta chain described here comes from a study of OX40 agonist ivuxolimab in advanced cancers. Study background: Head and neck, renal cell, melanoma or hepatocellular carcinoma were the cancers that dose-escalation patients had.

Germline V gives CDR1 LGHNA, CDR2 YNFKEQ. V lost 1 base to trimming and J lost 1 base, with 13 bases between them. This CDR3 has 16 amino acids. The table came from immunoSEQ multiplex PCR; TCRdb's copy has only in-frame clones and leaves some out. Of some 62,000 clones detected, almost 85% appear once; the ten largest clones hold 9.8%. Findings and caveats of the study: Antigens targeted by the expanded peripheral T cells were not determined. Clonal expansion was seen in CD4+ and CD8+ blood T cells by week 6 at 0.1 to 3.0 mg/kg.

Turning to this clone: The target antigen is unknown.

The rearrangement uses TRBV4-2 and TRBJ1-1; D ambiguous. The sequence came from an adult with an advanced solid tumor such as melanoma, head and neck, liver or kidney cancer. Sequences were derived from CD4+ or CD8+ T cells sorted from blood, sampled in a trial of the OX40 agonist ivuxolimab. The CDR3 DNA is TGTGCCAGCAGCCAAGGGCGGTTTCGGGGGAACACTGAAGCTTTCTTT. This codes for CASSQGRFRGNTEAFF.